This T cell receptor (beta chain) was sequenced for a study of shared clonotypes between healthy human individuals. The donors, all of them Caucasian adults, lived in Nashville, Tennessee. Comments on this clone: A much larger clone lies one base from this, so it may be a read error.

The CDR3 loop spans 16 amino acids. On ten immunoSEQ deep assay plates, unsorted PBMC DNA was sequenced. Repertoires were generated with immunoSEQ multiplex PCR, while TCRdb's copy carries only in-frame clones and drops some. This table has over 400,000 clones, 65% to 85% appearing once. Specimen: PBMCs. This clonotype was sampled from a woman aged 40 to 50 in good health. Some clones in this sample may be carry-over from other donors' samples. This chain links TRBV21-1 with TRBJ2-5. TRBV21-1 is termed a pseudogene. The CDR3 coding sequence is TGTGCCAGCAGCAAAGGGGTGTGGGGTCCACGGGAGACCCAGTACTTC. Encoded protein: CASSKGVWGPRETQYF.